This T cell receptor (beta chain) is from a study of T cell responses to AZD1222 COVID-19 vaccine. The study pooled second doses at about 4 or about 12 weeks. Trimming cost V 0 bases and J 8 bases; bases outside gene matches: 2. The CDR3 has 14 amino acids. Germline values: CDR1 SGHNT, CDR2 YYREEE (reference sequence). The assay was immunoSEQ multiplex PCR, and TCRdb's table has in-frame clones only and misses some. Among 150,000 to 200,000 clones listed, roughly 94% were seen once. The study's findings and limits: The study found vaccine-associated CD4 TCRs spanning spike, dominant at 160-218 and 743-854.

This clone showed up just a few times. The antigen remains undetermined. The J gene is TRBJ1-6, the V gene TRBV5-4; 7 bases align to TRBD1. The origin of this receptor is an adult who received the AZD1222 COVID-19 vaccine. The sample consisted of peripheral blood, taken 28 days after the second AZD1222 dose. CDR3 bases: TGTGCCAGCAGCTTGGGCAGGGGGGATTCACCCCTCCACTTT. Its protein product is CASSLGRGDSPLHF.